This T cell receptor beta chain derives from a study of T cell repertoires in cytomegalovirus infection. The CDR3 runs 14 residues. CDR1 and CDR2 from the germline V gene are SGHVS and FNYEAQ. The ends were cut back, 5 bases at V and 6 bases at J, with 15 bases in the middle. TCRdb re-called the reads through MiXCR, storing one row per CDR3 protein. The sample includes around 450,000 distinct CDR3 sequences, approximately 32% of them seen just once. This receptor was obtained from a human donor in good health (CMV status not recorded). Some clones in this sample may be carry-over from other donors' samples. Sequencing input: PBMCs. The chain joins TRBV7-6 to TRBJ2-3; D tentatively reads TRBD1 or TRBD2 (5 bases each). In nucleotides, the CDR3 is TGTGCCAGCAGCCGCGAGATCGGGGCGGATACGCAGTATTTT. It encodes CASSREIGADTQYF.